This T cell receptor (beta chain) is from a study of blood T cell repertoires in COVID-19. Study overall: COVID-19 samples, acute and convalescent, were from the United States, Italy and Spain. Nucleic acid was either cDNA or gDNA, and it came from T cells, B-cell-depleted T cells, or PBMCs.

Followed over time, Seattle patients had been enrolled while infection was active. J lost 5 bases, V lost 5 bases, and 26 bases had no gene match. The CDR3 is 21 amino acids. CDR1 is LNHDA and CDR2 is SQIVND in the germline V gene (reference sequence). Study processing details: Scientists estimated how many nucleated cells there were by amplifying reference gene primers. Profiled with immunoSEQ multiplex PCR; TCRdb holds only in-frame clones, not every one. That table supplies the V and J calls and clone size; D and trimming were determined from the DNA. This table holds 150,000 or so clones, approximately 90% found once.

The chain recombines TRBV19 with TRBJ2-5; 10 nucleotides match TRBD1. The source material was peripheral blood. The sequence came from a man aged 30 to 39 with COVID-19, enrolled during active disease. The CDR3 DNA follows: TGTGCCAGTAGTGGGGACAGGGGCCGATCTGGACTAGCCAAAAAGGAGGAGACCCAGTACTTC. Its protein is CASSGDRGRSGLAKKEETQYF.